This T cell receptor beta chain was profiled in a study of cytomegalovirus exposure and HLA in healthy donors. Points from the study as a whole: TCR beta chains numbering some 160 were designated cytomegalovirus-associated. As a later analysis showed, a missense DCLRE1C variant was linked to trimming of TCR beta V- and J-genes. When a later analysis compared HLA-associated TCR beta chains with equally common others, the HLA-associated chains turned out to be more clonally expanded and to have lower generation probabilities.

In this sample, this clone turned up once. Its antigen remains unknown. The junction had 4 bases not matched to a gene; V was cut back by 3 bases and J by 4 bases. The CDR3 is 14 residues long. The germline V gene encodes CDR1 GTSNPN and CDR2 SVGIG (reference sequence). PCR employed 60 Vbeta and 13 Jbeta primers. Profiled with immunoSEQ multiplex PCR; TCRdb holds only in-frame clones, not every one. The repertoire holds 80,000 to 100,000 clones, approximately 71% seen once, with more than 15% in the top ten. Sequencing was done on a sample of PBMCs. V gene TRBV30 combines with J gene TRBJ2-2; TRBD1 aligns across 8 bases. The TCR sequence derives from a woman under 30 in good health and CMV-seropositive. CDR3 protein: CAWRTGVGTGELFF. DNA of the CDR3: TGTGCCTGGAGGACAGGGGTCGGCACCGGGGAGCTGTTTTTT.